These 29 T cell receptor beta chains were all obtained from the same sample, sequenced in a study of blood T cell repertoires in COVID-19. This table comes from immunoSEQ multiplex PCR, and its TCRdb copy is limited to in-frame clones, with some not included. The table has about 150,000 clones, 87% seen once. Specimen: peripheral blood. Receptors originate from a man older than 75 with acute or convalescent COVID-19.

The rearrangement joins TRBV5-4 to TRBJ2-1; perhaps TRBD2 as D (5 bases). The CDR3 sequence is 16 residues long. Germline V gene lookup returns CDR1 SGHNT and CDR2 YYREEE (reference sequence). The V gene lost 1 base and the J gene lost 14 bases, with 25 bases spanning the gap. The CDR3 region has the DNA TGTGCCAGCAGCTTGTTTTCTTCTGGAAGTAGCGAGAGGAAGTTCTTC. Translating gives CASSLFSSGSSERKFF.

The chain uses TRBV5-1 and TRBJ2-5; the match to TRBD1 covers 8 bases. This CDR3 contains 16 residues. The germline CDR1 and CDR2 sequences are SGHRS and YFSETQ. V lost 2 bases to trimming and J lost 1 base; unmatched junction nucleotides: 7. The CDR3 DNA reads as TGCGCCAGCAGCTTTTCGGGACAGGTATTCCAAGAGACCCAGTACTTC. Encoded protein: CASSFSGQVFQETQYF.

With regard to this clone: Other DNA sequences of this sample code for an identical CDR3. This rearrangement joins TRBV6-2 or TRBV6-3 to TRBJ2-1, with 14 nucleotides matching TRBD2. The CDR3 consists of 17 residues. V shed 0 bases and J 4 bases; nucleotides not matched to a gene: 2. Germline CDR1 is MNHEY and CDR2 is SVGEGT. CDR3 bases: TGTGCCAGCAGTTACTCTGGGACTAGCGGGAGTTACAATGAGCAGTTCTTC. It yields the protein CASSYSGTSGSYNEQFF.

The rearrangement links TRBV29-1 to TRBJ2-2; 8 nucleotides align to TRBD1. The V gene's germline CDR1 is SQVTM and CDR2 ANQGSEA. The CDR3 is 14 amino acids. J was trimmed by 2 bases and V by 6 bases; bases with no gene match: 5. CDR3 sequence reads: CSVGGQGNTGELFF. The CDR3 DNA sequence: TGCAGCGTAGGCGGACAGGGCAACACCGGGGAGCTGTTTTTT.

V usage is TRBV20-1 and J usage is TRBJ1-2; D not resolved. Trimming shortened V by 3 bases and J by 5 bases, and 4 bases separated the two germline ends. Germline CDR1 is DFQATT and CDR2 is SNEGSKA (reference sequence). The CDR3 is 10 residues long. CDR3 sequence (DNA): TGCAGTGCTAGCAGTTATGGCTACACCTTC. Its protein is CSASSYGYTF.

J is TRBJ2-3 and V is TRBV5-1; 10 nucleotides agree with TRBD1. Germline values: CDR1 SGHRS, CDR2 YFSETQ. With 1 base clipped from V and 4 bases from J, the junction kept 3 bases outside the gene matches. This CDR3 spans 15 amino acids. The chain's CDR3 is CASSLRGQGSDTQYF. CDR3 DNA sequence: TGCGCCAGCAGCTTGAGGGGACAGGGGTCAGATACGCAGTATTTT.

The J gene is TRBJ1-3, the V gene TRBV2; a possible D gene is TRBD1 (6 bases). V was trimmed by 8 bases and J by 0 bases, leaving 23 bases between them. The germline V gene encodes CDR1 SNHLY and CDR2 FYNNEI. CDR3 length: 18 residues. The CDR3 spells CASGGKVQGPSSGNTIYF. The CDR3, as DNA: TGTGCCAGCGGGGGTAAGGTACAGGGACCCTCCTCTGGAAACACCATATATTTT.

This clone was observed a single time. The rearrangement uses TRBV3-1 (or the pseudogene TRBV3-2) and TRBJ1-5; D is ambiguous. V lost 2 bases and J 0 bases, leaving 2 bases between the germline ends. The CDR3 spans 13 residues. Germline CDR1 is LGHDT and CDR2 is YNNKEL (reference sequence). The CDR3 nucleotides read TGTGCCAGCAGCCAACTTAGCAATCAGCCCCAGCATTTT. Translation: CASSQLSNQPQHF.

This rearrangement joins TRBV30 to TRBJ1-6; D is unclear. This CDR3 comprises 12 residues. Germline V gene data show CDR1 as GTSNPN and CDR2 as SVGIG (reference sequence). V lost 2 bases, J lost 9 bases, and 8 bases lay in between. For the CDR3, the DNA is TGTGCCTGGAGTTCACGGGGTTCACCCCTCCACTTT. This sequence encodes CAWSSRGSPLHF. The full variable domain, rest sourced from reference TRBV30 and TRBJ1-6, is SQTIHQWPATLVQPVGSPLSLECTVEGTSNPNLYWYRQAAGRGLQLLFYSVGIGQISSEVPQNLSASRPQDRQFILSSKKLLLSDSGFYLCAWSSRGSPLHFGNGTRLTVT.

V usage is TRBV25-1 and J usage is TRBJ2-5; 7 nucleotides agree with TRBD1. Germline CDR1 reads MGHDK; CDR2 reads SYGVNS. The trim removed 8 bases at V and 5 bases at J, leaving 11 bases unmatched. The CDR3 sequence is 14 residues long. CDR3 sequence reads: CASSRGGEAETQYF. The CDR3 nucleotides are TGTGCCAGCTCCCGAGGGGGCGAGGCGGAGACCCAGTACTTC.

The CDR3 sequence is CASSMRGSSDLVETQYF. CDR3 sequence (DNA): TGTGCCAGTAGTATGAGAGGGTCTAGCGACCTTGTGGAGACCCAGTACTTC. J is TRBJ2-5 and V is TRBV19, with a tentative D call TRBD2 (6 bases). The V gene's germline CDR1 is LNHDA and CDR2 SQIVND (reference sequence). The CDR3 length is 17 residues. The germline V and J ends were trimmed by 3 bases and 5 bases, with 22 bases remaining between them.

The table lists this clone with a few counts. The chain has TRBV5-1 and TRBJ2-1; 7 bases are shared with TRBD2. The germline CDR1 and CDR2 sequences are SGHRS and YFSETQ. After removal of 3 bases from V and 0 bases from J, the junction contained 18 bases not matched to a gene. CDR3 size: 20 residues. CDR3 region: CASSWGLLDPSGSSYNEQFF. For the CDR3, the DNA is TGCGCCAGCAGCTGGGGCTTGTTAGATCCTAGCGGTAGCTCCTACAATGAGCAGTTCTTC.

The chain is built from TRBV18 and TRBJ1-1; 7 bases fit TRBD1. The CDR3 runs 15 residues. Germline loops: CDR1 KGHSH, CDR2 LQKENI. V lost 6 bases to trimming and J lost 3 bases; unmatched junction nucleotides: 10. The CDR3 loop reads CASSPTITGDTEAFF. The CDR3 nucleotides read TGTGCCAGCTCGCCTACTATTACAGGGGACACTGAAGCTTTCTTT. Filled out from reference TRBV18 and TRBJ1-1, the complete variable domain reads NAGVMQNPRHLVRRRGQEARLRCSPMKGHSHVYWYRQLPEEGLKFMVYLQKENIIDESGMPKERFSAEFPKEGPSILRIQQVVRGDSAAYFCASSPTITGDTEAFFGQGTRLTVV.

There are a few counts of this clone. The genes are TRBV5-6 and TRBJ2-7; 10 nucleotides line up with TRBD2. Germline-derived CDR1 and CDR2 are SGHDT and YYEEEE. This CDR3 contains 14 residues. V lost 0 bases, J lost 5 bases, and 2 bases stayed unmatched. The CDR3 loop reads CASSLGGTSDEQYF. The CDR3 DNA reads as TGTGCCAGCAGCTTGGGGGGGACTAGCGACGAGCAGTACTTC.

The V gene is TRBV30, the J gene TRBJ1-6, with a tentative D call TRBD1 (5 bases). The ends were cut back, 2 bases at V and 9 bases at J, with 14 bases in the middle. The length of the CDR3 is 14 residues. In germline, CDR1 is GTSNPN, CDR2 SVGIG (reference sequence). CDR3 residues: CAWSSTRGASPLHF. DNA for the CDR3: TGTGCCTGGAGTTCGACAAGGGGCGCTTCACCCCTCCACTTT.

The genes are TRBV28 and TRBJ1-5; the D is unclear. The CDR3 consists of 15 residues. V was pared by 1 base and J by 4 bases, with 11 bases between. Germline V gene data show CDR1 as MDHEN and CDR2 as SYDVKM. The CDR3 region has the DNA TGTGCCAGCAGTTTATCTCTGGGGAGAAATCAGCCCCAGCATTTT. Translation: CASSLSLGRNQPQHF.

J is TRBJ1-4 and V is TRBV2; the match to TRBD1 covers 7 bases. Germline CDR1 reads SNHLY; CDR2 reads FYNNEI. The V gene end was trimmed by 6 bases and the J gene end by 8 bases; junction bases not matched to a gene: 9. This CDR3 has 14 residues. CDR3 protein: CASRTTGAQEKLFF. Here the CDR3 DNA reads TGTGCCAGCAGAACCACAGGGGCTCAGGAAAAACTGTTTTTT.

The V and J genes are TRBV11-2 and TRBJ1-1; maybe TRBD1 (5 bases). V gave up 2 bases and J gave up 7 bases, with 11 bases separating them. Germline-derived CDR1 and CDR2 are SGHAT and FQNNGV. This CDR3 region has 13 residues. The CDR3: CASSLLRQGEAFF. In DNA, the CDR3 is TGTGCCAGCAGCTTATTACGGCAGGGTGAAGCTTTCTTT.

The CDR3 reads CASSRIGQGVSYEQYF. DNA for the CDR3: TGTGCCAGCAGCCGGATCGGACAGGGGGTTTCCTACGAGCAGTACTTC. The J gene is TRBJ2-7, the V gene TRBV5-4; 10 bases are a match to TRBD1. There are 16 residues in the CDR3. V lost 4 bases to trimming and J lost 1 base; unmatched junction nucleotides: 8. Germline CDR1 SGHNT, CDR2 YYREEE (reference sequence).

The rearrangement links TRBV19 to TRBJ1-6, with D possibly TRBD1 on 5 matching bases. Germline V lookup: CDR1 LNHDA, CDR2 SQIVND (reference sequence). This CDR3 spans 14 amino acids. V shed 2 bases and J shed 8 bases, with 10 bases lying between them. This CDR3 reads CASSILQADSPLHF. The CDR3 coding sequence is TGTGCCAGTAGTATACTACAGGCGGATTCACCCCTCCACTTT. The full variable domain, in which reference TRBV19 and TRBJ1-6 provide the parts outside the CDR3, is DGGITQSPKYLFRKEGQNVTLSCEQNLNHDAMYWYRQDPGQGLRLIYYSQIVNDFQKGDIAEGYSVSREKKESFPLTVTSAQKNPTAFYLCASSILQADSPLHFGNGTRLTVT.

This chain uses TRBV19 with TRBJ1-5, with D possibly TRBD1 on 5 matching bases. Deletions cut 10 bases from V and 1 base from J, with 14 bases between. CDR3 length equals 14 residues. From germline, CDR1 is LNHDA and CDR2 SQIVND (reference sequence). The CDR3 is CATPSDRSNQPQHF. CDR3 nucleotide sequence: TGTGCCACCCCTTCCGACAGAAGCAATCAGCCCCAGCATTTT.

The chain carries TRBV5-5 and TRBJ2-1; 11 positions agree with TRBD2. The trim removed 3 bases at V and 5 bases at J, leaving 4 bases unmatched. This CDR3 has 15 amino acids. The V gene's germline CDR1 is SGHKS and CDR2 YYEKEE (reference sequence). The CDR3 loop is CASSWGTSGHNEQFF. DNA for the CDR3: TGTGCCAGCAGCTGGGGGACTAGCGGCCACAATGAGCAGTTCTTC.

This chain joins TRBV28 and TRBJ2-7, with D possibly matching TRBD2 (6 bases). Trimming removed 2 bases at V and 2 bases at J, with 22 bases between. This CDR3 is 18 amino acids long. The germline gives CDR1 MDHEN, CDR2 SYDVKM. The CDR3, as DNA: TGTGCCAGCAGTTTAGGGGCGGGACCAAGACCAAAAACCTACGAGCAGTACTTC. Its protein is CASSLGAGPRPKTYEQYF.

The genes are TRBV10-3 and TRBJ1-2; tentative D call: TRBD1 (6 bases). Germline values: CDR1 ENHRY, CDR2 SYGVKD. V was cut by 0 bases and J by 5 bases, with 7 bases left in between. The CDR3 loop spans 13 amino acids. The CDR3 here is CAISESRGYGYTF. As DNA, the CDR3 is TGTGCCATCAGTGAGTCAAGGGGGTATGGCTACACCTTC.

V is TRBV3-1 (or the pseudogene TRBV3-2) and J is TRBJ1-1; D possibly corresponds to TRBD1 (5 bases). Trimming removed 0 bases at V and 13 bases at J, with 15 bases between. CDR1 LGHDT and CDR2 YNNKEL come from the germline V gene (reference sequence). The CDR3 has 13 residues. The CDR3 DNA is TGTGCCAGCAGCCAAGAGTTTTCGGGGGGAGGTTTCTTT. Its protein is CASSQEFSGGGFF.

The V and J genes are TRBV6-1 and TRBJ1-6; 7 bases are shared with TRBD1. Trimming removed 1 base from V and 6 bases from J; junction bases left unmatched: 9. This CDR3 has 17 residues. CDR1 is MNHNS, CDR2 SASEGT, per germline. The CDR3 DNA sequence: TGTGCCAGCAGTGAAGTTGCAGGGGGTAGGGGTAATTCACCCCTCCACTTT. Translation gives CASSEVAGGRGNSPLHF.

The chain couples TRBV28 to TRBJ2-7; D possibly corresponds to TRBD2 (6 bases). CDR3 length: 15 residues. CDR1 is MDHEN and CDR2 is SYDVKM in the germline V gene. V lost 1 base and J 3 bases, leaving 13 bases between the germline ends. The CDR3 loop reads CASSLYTSSNYEQYF. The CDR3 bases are TGTGCCAGCAGTTTATATACTAGCAGCAACTACGAGCAGTACTTC.

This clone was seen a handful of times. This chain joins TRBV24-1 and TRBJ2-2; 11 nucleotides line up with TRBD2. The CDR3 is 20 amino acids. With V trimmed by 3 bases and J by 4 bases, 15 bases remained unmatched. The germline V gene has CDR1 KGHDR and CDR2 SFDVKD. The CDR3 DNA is TGTGCCACCAGTGATCCCACTTCCCCCACTAGCGGGGGAGTCACCGGGGAGCTGTTTTTT. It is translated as CATSDPTSPTSGGVTGELFF.

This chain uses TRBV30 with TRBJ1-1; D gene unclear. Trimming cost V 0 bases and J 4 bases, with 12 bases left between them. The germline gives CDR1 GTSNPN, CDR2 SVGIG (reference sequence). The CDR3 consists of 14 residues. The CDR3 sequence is CAWSVQAAGTEAFF. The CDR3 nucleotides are TGTGCCTGGAGTGTACAAGCGGCGGGCACTGAAGCTTTCTTT.